The 29 T cell receptor beta chains presented below share a single source sample, sequenced in a study of blood T cell repertoires in COVID-19. TCRdb's table, derived via immunoSEQ multiplex PCR, lists solely in-frame clones and lacks some. This repertoire shows over 150,000 clones, approximately 84% found once; its top ten account for around 7.5%. Sequencing used PBMCs or T cells enriched from blood (not recorded which). Receptor source: a man in his forties who had recovered from COVID-19.

The J gene is TRBJ2-7, the V gene TRBV10-2; 8 nucleotides agree with TRBD2. The CDR3 extends over 14 amino acids. V shed 8 bases, J shed 1 base, and the junction held 7 bases outside the gene matches. From germline, CDR1 is WSHSY and CDR2 SAAADI. The CDR3 loop is CASGAGGSSYEQYF. The CDR3 DNA follows: TGCGCCAGCGGTGCGGGGGGCTCTTCCTACGAGCAGTACTTC.

The chain carries TRBV24-1 and TRBJ2-1; 9 bases map to TRBD2. CDR1 KGHDR and CDR2 SFDVKD come from the germline V gene. V lost 2 bases and J lost 8; bases outside the gene matches: 18. The CDR3 runs 19 residues. The CDR3 loop is CATSDSWGPSGVVIDEQFF. In nucleotides, the CDR3 is TGTGCCACCAGTGATTCCTGGGGGCCTAGCGGGGTCGTAATCGATGAGCAGTTCTTC.

This clone was seen more than once but under ten times. The chain links TRBV5-5 to TRBJ1-1; D call uncertain. This CDR3 has 15 residues. Germline CDR1 is SGHKS and CDR2 is YYEKEE (reference sequence). V shed 0 bases and J shed 2 bases, with 11 bases lying between them. The CDR3 here is CASSLDLQTNTEAFF. CDR3 bases: TGTGCCAGCAGCTTGGACTTACAGACAAACACTGAAGCTTTCTTT.

V is TRBV5-6 and J is TRBJ1-2; D remains ambiguous. This CDR3 is 12 amino acids long. The germline V gene has CDR1 SGHDT and CDR2 YYEEEE. V was pared by 4 bases and J by 10 bases, with 14 bases between. The CDR3 loop reads CASSEVEAHYTF. CDR3 coding DNA: TGTGCCAGCAGCGAAGTTGAGGCACACTACACCTTC.

In this sample, this clone turned up many times. CDR3: CASRSGVEQYF. The DNA for the CDR3 is TGCGCCAGCAGGTCGGGTGTCGAGCAGTACTTC. V is TRBV5-1 and J is TRBJ2-7; D is undetermined. Trimming cost V 5 bases and J 6 bases, with 9 bases left between them. CDR3 length equals 11 residues. The germline CDR1 and CDR2 sequences are SGHRS and YFSETQ.

This chain uses TRBV19 with TRBJ2-7; a possible D gene is TRBD2 (6 bases). Per germline, CDR1 LNHDA and CDR2 SQIVND (reference sequence). The CDR3 has 16 amino acids. Trimming cost V 3 bases and J 2 bases, with 17 bases left between them. In nucleotides, the CDR3 is TGTGCCAGTAGTATGGCTTGGGGGAGGACCACCTACGAGCAGTACTTC. Encoded protein: CASSMAWGRTTYEQYF.

Only a few counts were recorded for this clone. The V and J genes are TRBV11-1 and TRBJ1-4, with TRBD1 matching 8 bases. This CDR3 contains 15 residues. Germline CDR1 SGHAT, CDR2 FQDESV (reference sequence). J was trimmed by 8 bases and V by 6 bases; bases with no gene match: 11. DNA of the CDR3: TGTGCCAGCAGGCGGGACAGGTCTGAGGCAGAAAAACTGTTTTTT. Its protein product is CASRRDRSEAEKLFF.

The CDR3 DNA sequence: TGTGCCAGCAGCGTCCCCCGCGGGGGAGAGCAGTACTTC. Translation: CASSVPRGGEQYF. The chain couples TRBV5-6 to TRBJ2-7; 7 bases fit TRBD2. Trimming at V came to 4 bases and at J to 7 bases, leaving 8 bases not matched to a gene. CDR3 length equals 13 residues. Looked up from germline, CDR1 is SGHDT and CDR2 is YYEEEE.

The V and J genes are TRBV7-9 and TRBJ1-1; D uncertain. Germline lookup yields CDR1 SEHNR and CDR2 FQNEAQ (reference sequence). This CDR3 has 12 amino acids. V was shortened by 2 bases and J by 4 bases, with 5 bases between the two germline ends. The CDR3, as DNA: TGTGCCAGCAGCTTATATGTCACTGAAGCTTTCTTT. This encodes CASSLYVTEAFF.

The table lists this clone with a few counts. The V call is TRBV3-1 (or the pseudogene TRBV3-2), the J call TRBJ2-3, with TRBD1 identical over 7 bases. The CDR3 is made up of 14 amino acids. V dropped 5 bases and J dropped 2; count of bases not matched to a gene: 4. The V gene's germline CDR1 is LGHDT and CDR2 YNNKEL (reference sequence). The CDR3 region is CASSSGTVTDTQYF. For the CDR3, the DNA is TGTGCCAGCAGCTCCGGGACAGTCACAGATACGCAGTATTTT.

V is TRBV27 and J is TRBJ1-2; 7 bases align to TRBD1. J lost 4 bases, V lost 6 bases, and 11 bases had no gene match. This CDR3 has 15 amino acids. From germline, CDR1 is MNHEY and CDR2 SMNVEV (reference sequence). The CDR3 DNA is TGTGCCAGCAGCCCAGGGGGACAGAGAGCCTATGGCTACACCTTC. Translating it yields CASSPGGQRAYGYTF.

This rearrangement joins TRBV19 to TRBJ1-1; unclear D gene. V was trimmed by 1 base and J by 9 bases, leaving 12 bases between them. Germline loops: CDR1 LNHDA, CDR2 SQIVND (reference sequence). CDR3 length: 13 amino acids. CDR3 residues: CASSIALTHQAFF. In nucleotides, the CDR3 is TGTGCCAGTAGTATAGCCTTGACTCACCAAGCTTTCTTT.

The rearrangement uses TRBV5-5 and TRBJ1-2; 10 bases line up with TRBD1. Unmatched junction bases numbered 10, after V lost 2 bases and J lost 9 bases. The CDR3 sequence is 15 residues long. In germline, CDR1 is SGHKS, CDR2 YYEKEE (reference sequence). In nucleotides, the CDR3 is TGTGCCAGCAGCTTAGCTCCGGGACAGGGGAAAAGCTACACCTTC. It translates to CASSLAPGQGKSYTF.

V and J are TRBV24-1 and TRBJ2-2; 9 positions match TRBD1. Germline V gene data show CDR1 as KGHDR and CDR2 as SFDVKD. With 6 bases clipped from V and 5 bases from J, the junction kept 9 bases outside the gene matches. The CDR3 consists of 16 residues. Here the CDR3 reads CATSLPGQGRTGELFF. The CDR3 DNA follows: TGTGCCACCAGTTTACCGGGACAGGGACGAACCGGGGAGCTGTTTTTT.

This clone was observed a handful of times. The chain combines TRBV6-2 or TRBV6-3 with TRBJ2-7; 11 bases map to TRBD1. CDR1 and CDR2 from the germline V gene are MNHEY and SVGEGT. Unmatched junction bases numbered 7, after V lost 2 bases and J lost 7 bases. This CDR3 comprises 15 residues. CDR3 sequence: CASSYILDRGREQYF. In nucleotides, the CDR3 is TGTGCCAGCAGTTACATACTGGACAGGGGGCGGGAGCAGTACTTC.

V gene TRBV6-4 combines with J gene TRBJ1-2; TRBD1 aligns across 7 bases. Per germline, CDR1 MRHNA and CDR2 SNTAGT. The CDR3 length is 14 residues. V trimming: 3 bases; J trimming: 9 bases; junction bases outside the gene matches: 10. DNA for the CDR3: TGTGCCAGCAGTGAAGGGGGCGAGGTTAGCTGCTACACCTTC. Its translation is CASSEGGEVSCYTF.

The chain combines TRBV9 with TRBJ2-1; 8 bases match TRBD1. V was clipped by 3 bases and J by 6 bases; unmatched bases: 2. The V gene's germline CDR1 is SGDLS and CDR2 YYNGEE. The CDR3 covers 13 residues. CDR3: CASSAGQVNEQFF. CDR3 bases: TGTGCCAGCAGCGCGGGACAGGTCAATGAGCAGTTCTTC.

CDR3 nucleotides: TGTGCCAGCAGGACAGGGGGCGCCAATCAGCCCCAGCATTTT. Its protein product is CASRTGGANQPQHF. The chain carries TRBV6-5 and TRBJ1-5; the match to TRBD1 covers 10 bases. The CDR3 is 14 amino acids. V lost 6 bases, J lost 3 bases, and 2 bases stayed unmatched. The V gene's germline CDR1 is MNHEY and CDR2 SVGAGI.

This clone has more than one count but fewer than ten. This sequence joins TRBV6-1 and TRBJ1-2; D remains ambiguous. The ends were cut back, 2 bases at V and 3 bases at J, with 10 bases in the middle. The CDR3 runs 14 residues. CDR1 and CDR2 from the germline V gene are MNHNS and SASEGT. CDR3 sequence (DNA): TGTGCCAGCAGTGAAACTAGGGCAGACTATGGCTACACCTTC. It specifies CASSETRADYGYTF.

This clone was found once. The chain carries TRBV4-3 and TRBJ1-1; 9 nucleotides line up with TRBD1. The CDR3 is 16 residues long. V dropped 0 bases and J dropped 5; count of bases not matched to a gene: 7. CDR1 and CDR2 (germline): LGHNA, YSLEER. CDR3 loop: CASSQDHRGRGTEAFF. For the CDR3, the DNA is TGCGCCAGCAGCCAAGATCACAGGGGGCGAGGAACTGAAGCTTTCTTT.

The CDR3 reads CASTPSYGYTF. The CDR3 coding sequence is TGTGCCAGCACTCCCAGCTATGGCTACACCTTC. The genes are TRBV6-5 and TRBJ1-2; D unresolved. CDR1 is MNHEY and CDR2 is SVGAGI in the germline V gene. V was clipped by 7 bases and J by 4 bases, with 7 bases between them. The CDR3 consists of 11 residues.

This chain connects TRBV6-5 to TRBJ1-1; D gene uncertain. Germline V gives CDR1 MNHEY, CDR2 SVGAGI. CDR3 length: 16 amino acids. V lost 0 bases, J lost 0 bases, and 11 bases lay in between. CDR3 coding DNA: TGTGCCAGCAGTTACTCGTTCGGTAACTTGAACACTGAAGCTTTCTTT. This codes for CASSYSFGNLNTEAFF.

With regard to this clone: A junction boundary mismatches the germline segment, possibly from a read error. The J gene is TRBJ2-7, the V gene TRBV30; D unresolved. The germline gives CDR1 GTSNPN, CDR2 SVGIG (reference sequence). This CDR3 has 13 residues. The CDR3: CAWSTDPSSEQYF. The CDR3 nucleotides read TGTGCCTGGAGTACAGATCCCTCCTCCGAGCAGTACTTC.

The chain is built from TRBV6-5 and TRBJ1-6; possibly TRBD1 for D (6 bases). The CDR3 runs 12 residues. V lost 2 bases to trimming and J lost 14 bases, with 10 bases between them. Germline V gives CDR1 MNHEY, CDR2 SVGAGI. The CDR3: CASSYLTGTLHF. CDR3 coding DNA: TGTGCCAGCAGTTACCTAACAGGGACCCTCCACTTT.

This clone showed up just once. The rearrangement joins TRBV28 to TRBJ1-5; a weak D match, TRBD1 (5 bases). Trimming took 7 bases from V and 2 from J, leaving 6 bases between them. Germline V gene data show CDR1 as MDHEN and CDR2 as SYDVKM. CDR3 length: 12 residues. CDR3 bases: TGTGCCAGCATACAGGGCAATCAGCCCCAGCATTTT. It encodes CASIQGNQPQHF.

The rearrangement uses TRBV6-6 and TRBJ2-3, with TRBD2 matching over 14 bases. After removal of 7 bases from V and 5 bases from J, the junction contained 14 bases not matched to a gene. Per the germline V gene, CDR1 is MNHNY and CDR2 is SVGAGI (reference sequence). The CDR3 contains 18 residues. The CDR3 DNA reads TGTGCCAGCACTCGCCAAGCCGGGACTAGCGGGGGAAGAGATACGCAGTATTTT. Amino acids: CASTRQAGTSGGRDTQYF.

The gene calls are TRBV4-1 and TRBJ2-3; TRBD1 matches 9 bases. The CDR3 loop spans 15 amino acids. The germline CDR1 and CDR2 sequences are MGHRA and YSYEKL. Trimming took 4 bases from V and 3 from J; bases not matched to a gene: 5. Here the CDR3 reads CASSPETGGTDTQYF. The DNA of the CDR3 is TGCGCCAGCAGCCCCGAGACAGGGGGGACAGATACGCAGTATTTT.

V usage is TRBV12-3 or TRBV12-4 and J usage is TRBJ1-2; 8 bases fit TRBD1. V lost 6 bases, J lost 7 bases, and 7 bases stayed unmatched. CDR3 size: 13 residues. For the CDR3, the DNA is TGTGCCAGCAGCCCGAACAGGGGGTTTGGCTACACCTTC. It encodes CASSPNRGFGYTF.

V and J are TRBV4-3 and TRBJ1-1; 9 bases map to TRBD1. CDR1 and CDR2 (germline): LGHNA, YSLEER. V lost 5 bases to trimming and J lost 2 bases; unmatched junction nucleotides: 9. CDR3 size: 16 residues. CDR3 residues: CASSLDRGTRNTEAFF. In DNA form, the CDR3 reads TGCGCCAGCAGCTTGGACAGGGGTACCCGAAACACTGAAGCTTTCTTT.